This TCR beta chain is drawn from a study of T cell repertoires in cytomegalovirus infection (dated by TCRdb to about 2019). Study-wide context: Alongside well-studied HLA-B-restricted epitopes, the peptide stimulations were aimed at recently identified HLA-C-restricted CMV epitopes, whose presentation resists viral immunomodulation. The HLA type of each donor mattered for the analysis, because public TCR beta signatures pointed to carriage of CMV infection along with the matching HLA type. Study-wide findings and limitations: Carriers of CMV infection plus the relevant HLA type were discriminated by the cumulative frequency of public TCR beta family members in the study cohort and in an independent 352-donor cohort. The ex vivo response was dominated by HLA-C-restricted CMV-specific TCR beta clonotypes, which also provided the single most frequent clonotype in two of eight donors.

This clonotype was counted many times. No cognate antigen has been identified for it. The sample holds no much larger clone one base away, and base qualities are not on file. Sequencing took place on an Illumina HiSeq 1500. In TCRdb, the public reads were trimmed at Q25 with fastp and aligned with MiXCR, with productive beta chains retained. Every entry covers one CDR3 protein and lists the most common genes and DNA from its rows. This sample is represented by approximately 910,000 distinct CDR3 sequences; roughly 30% of them were singletons. The top ten constitute roughly 13% of the sample. This specimen's treatment or condition label, interpreted: in vitro stimulation with specific CMV peptide epitopes to enrich CMV-specific T cells. Trimming takes 6 bases off V and 0 bases off J; junction bases not matched to a gene: 6. Per the germline V gene (reference sequence), SEHNR is the CDR1 and FQNEAQ is the CDR2. The cysteine opens and the phenylalanine closes a CDR3 of 15 amino acids. Of all the DNA, just the CDR3 is kept, 45 bases in frame from base 1.

The source was cultured CD8+ T cells from PBMCs, collected from culture after CMV antigen stimulation. The chain is made from TRBV7-9 and TRBJ2-7; TRBD1 aligns with 9 central bases. The receptor's source is a human donor in good health (CMV status not recorded). Some clones in this sample may be carry-over from other donors' samples. The base sequence is TGTGCCAGCAGTTTCGGACAGGGGAGCTCCTACGAGCAGTACTTC. The translation is CASSFGQGSSYEQYF.